Sequencing of this T cell receptor (beta chain) was carried out in a study of metastatic and nonmetastatic thyroid tumors. As concerns this clone: The conserved phenylalanine or tryptophan normally closing the CDR3 is absent here, so this likely arose from a read error. No DNA is shown, since the ends of the CDR3 on it are uncertain; the CDR3 is the one TCRdb lists.

Prior to thyroid surgery, none of the patients had received any treatment. The germline V gene has CDR1 MDHEN and CDR2 SYDVKM. Both ends counted, the CDR3 spans 11 residues. Authors' processing steps: The authors used CDR3 differences across clinicopathological groups to build a distant-metastasis classifier for papillary thyroid cancer. TCRdb re-called clones from the PCR reads using MiXCR. What appears here as the V and J calls and clone size reflects TCRdb's work, not the paper's. The table lists tens of thousands of clones, approximately 20% of them singletons. This chain connects TRBV28 to TRBJ2-7; the table assigns TRBD2, which was not confirmed against the DNA. The sequenced sample was adjacent normal tissue. The sequence was collected from a female donor with papillary thyroid cancer or a benign thyroid nodule (not recorded which). Some clones in this sample may be carry-over from other donors' samples. CDR3 amino acids: CASTSTYEKYY.